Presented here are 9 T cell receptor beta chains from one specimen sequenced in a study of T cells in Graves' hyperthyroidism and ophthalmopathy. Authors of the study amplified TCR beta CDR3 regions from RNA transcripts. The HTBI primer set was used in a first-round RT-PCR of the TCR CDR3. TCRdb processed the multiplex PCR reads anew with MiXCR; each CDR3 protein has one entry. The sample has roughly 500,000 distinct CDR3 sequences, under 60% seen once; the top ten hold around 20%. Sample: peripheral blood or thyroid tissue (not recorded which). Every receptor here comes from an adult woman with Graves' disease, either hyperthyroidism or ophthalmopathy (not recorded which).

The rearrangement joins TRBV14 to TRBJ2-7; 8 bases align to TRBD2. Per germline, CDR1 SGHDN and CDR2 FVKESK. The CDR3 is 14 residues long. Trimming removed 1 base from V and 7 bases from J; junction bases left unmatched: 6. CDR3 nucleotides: TGTGCCAGCAGCCAAGCAACTAGCGGTGGGGAGCAGTACTTC. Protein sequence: CASSQATSGGEQYF.

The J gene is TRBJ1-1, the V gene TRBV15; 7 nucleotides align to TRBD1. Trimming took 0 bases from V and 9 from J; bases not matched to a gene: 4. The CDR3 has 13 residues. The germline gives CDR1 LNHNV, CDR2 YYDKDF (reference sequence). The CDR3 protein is CATSRDRGQQAFF. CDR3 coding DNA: TGTGCCACCAGCAGAGATAGGGGACAGCAAGCTTTCTTT.

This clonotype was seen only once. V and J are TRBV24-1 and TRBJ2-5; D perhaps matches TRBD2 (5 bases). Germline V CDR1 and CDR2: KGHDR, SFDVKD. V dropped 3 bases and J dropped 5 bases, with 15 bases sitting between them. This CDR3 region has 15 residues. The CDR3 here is CATSDIPGRGETQYF. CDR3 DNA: TGTGCCACCAGTGATATTCCGGGTCGCGGGGAGACCCAGTACTTC.

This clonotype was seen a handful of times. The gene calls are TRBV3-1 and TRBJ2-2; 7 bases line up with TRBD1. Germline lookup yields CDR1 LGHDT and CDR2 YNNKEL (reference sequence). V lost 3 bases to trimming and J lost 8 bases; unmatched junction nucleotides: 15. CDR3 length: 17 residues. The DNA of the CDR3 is TGTGCCAGCAGCCAGCCCGGGACAGAGATCTTTCAGGGGGAGCTGTTTTTT. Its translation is CASSQPGTEIFQGELFF.

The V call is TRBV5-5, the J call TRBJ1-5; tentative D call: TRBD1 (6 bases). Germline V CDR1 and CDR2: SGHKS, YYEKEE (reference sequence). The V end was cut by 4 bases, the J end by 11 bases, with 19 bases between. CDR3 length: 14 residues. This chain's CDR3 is CASSPGATGETQHF. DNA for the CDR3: TGTGCCAGCAGCCCGGGGGCTACAGGAGAGACCCAGCATTTT.

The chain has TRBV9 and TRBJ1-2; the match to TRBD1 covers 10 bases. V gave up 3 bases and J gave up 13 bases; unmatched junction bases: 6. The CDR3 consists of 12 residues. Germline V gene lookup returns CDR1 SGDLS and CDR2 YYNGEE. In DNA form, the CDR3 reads TGTGCCAGCAGCGGACAGGGGGCCGCCCGCACCTTC. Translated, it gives CASSGQGAARTF.

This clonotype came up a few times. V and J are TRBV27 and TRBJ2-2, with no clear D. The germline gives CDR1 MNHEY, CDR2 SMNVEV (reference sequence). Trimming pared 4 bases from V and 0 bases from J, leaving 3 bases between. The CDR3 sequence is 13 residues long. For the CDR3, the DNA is TGTGCCAGCAGTTGGTCGAACACCGGGGAGCTGTTTTTT. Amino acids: CASSWSNTGELFF.

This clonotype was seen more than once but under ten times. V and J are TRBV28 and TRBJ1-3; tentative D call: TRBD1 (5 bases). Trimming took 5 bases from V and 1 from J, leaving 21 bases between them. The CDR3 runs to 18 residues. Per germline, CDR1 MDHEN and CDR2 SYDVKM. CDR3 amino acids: CASSLPGGGQLSGNTIYF. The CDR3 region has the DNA TGTGCCAGCAGTCTCCCCGGGGGAGGGCAATTATCTGGAAACACCATATATTTT.

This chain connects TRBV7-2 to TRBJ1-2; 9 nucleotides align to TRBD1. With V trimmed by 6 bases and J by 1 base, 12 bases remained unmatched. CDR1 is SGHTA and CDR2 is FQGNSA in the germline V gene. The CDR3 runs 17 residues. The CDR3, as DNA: TGTGCCAGCAGTCCTAATCAGAACAGGGGGCGTAACTATGGCTACACCTTC. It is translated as CASSPNQNRGRNYGYTF. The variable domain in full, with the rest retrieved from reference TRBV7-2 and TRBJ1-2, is GAGVSQSPSNKVTEKGKDVELRCDPISGHTALYWYRQSLGQGLEFLIYFQGNSAPDKSGLPSDRFSAERTGGSVSTLTIQRTQQEDSAVYLCASSPNQNRGRNYGYTFGSGTRLTVV.